This T cell receptor (beta chain) comes out of a study of response to subunit inactivated influenza vaccine. The V gene's germline CDR1 is KGHDR and CDR2 SFDVKD. The CDR3 is 17 residues long. Trimming removed 4 bases from V and 1 base from J; junction bases left unmatched: 9. This clonotype was seen a handful of times. TCRdb recomputed calls from the RT-PCR reads with MiXCR, one row per CDR3 protein. The sample carries around 600,000 distinct CDR3 sequences, approximately 10% recorded once. The sample also formed part of further work on T cells expressing NK-cell markers. From that report: TCR beta cDNA was generated via 5'RACE template switching incorporating UMIs. Sorted CD3+CD56+NKG2C+, CD3+CD56+NKG2C- and CD3+CD56-NKG2C+ T cells provided the TCR beta repertoires. Of eight sequenced donors, seven were HCMV-seropositive and one HCMV-seronegative. As a fraction of CD8+ T cells, dominant NKG2C+ clonotypes reached about 1.0-7.0% in more than five donors. Topping the CD3+CD56-NKG2C+ fraction as well were these clonotypes, in a few donors.

The source was PBMCs from blood, collected on the day of vaccination. The J gene is TRBJ1-1, the V gene TRBV24-1, with TRBD1 matching 9 bases. This receptor was obtained from a man aged 50-60 years who received an inactivated influenza vaccine. The CDR3 here is CATSESPGQGGNTEAFF. The CDR3 DNA sequence: TGTGCCACCAGTGAATCTCCGGGACAGGGAGGGAACACTGAAGCTTTCTTT.